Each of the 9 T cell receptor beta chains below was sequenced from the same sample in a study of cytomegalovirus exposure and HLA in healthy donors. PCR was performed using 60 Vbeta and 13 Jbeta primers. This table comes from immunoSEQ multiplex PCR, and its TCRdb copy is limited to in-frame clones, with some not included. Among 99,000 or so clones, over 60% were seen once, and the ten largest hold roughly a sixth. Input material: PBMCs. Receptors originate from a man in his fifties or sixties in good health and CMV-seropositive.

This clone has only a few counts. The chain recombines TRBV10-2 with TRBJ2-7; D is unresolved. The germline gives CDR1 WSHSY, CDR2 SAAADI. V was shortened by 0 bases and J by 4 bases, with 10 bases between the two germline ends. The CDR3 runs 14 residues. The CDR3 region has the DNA TGCGCCAGCAGTGAGTCCCCGTCGTTTTACGAGCAGTACTTC. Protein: CASSESPSFYEQYF.

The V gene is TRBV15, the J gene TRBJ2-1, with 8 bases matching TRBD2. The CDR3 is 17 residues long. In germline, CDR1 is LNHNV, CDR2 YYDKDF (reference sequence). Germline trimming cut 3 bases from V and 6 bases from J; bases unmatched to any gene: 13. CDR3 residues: CATSSDQGLRGGNEQFF. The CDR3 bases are TGTGCCACCAGCAGTGATCAGGGGCTACGGGGGGGCAATGAGCAGTTCTTC.

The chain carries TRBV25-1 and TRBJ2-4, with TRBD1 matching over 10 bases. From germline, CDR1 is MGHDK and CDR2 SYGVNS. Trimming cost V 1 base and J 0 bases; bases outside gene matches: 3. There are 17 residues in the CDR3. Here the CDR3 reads CASSESGQGLAKNIQYF. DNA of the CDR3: TGTGCCAGCAGTGAATCGGGACAGGGGTTAGCCAAAAACATTCAGTACTTC.

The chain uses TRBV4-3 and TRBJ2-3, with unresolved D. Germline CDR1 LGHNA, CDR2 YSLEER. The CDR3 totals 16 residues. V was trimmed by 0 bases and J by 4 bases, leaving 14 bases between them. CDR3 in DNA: TGCGCCAGCAGCCAAGATACTCCGTTGAGCGCAGATACGCAGTATTTT. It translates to CASSQDTPLSADTQYF.

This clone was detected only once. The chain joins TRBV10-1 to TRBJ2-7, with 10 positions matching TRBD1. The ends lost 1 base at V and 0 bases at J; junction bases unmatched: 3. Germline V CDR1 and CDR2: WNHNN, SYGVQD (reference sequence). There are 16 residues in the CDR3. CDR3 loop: CASSEFGTGVSYEQYF. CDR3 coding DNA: TGCGCCAGCAGTGAGTTCGGGACAGGGGTCTCCTACGAGCAGTACTTC.

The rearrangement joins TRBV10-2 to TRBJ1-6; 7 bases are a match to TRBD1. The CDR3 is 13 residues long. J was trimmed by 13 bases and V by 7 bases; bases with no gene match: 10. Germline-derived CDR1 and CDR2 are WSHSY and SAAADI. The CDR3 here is CASTDRDSRPLHF. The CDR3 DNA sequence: TGCGCCAGCACCGATAGGGACAGTCGGCCCCTCCACTTT.

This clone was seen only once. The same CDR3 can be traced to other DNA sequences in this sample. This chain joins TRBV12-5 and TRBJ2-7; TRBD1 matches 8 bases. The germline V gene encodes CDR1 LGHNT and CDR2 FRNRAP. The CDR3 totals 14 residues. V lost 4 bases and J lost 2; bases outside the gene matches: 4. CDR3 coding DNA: TGTGCTAGTGGTTACCGGGACAGGCCCTACGAGCAGTACTTC. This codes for CASGYRDRPYEQYF.

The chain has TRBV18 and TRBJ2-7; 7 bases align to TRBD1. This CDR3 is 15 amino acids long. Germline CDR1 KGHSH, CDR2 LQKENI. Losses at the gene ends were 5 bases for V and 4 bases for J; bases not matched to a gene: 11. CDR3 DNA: TGTGCCAGCTCAGCCGACCCCCCAGGGGGATACGAGCAGTACTTC. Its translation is CASSADPPGGYEQYF.

CDR3 protein: CASSSGSSYEQYF. The CDR3 nucleotides read TGCGCCAGCAGCTCGGGATCCTCCTACGAGCAGTACTTC. This chain connects TRBV5-1 to TRBJ2-7; D perhaps matches TRBD2 (5 bases). Germline loops: CDR1 SGHRS, CDR2 YFSETQ. CDR3 length equals 13 residues. The V gene lost 3 bases and the J gene lost 0 bases, with 7 bases spanning the gap.